The present T cell receptor beta chain was sequenced within a study of control samples from healthy donors and cancer patients. This clone was seen only a few times. Different DNA sequences within this sample yield the same CDR3. Using immunoSEQ multiplex PCR, the repertoire was profiled, and TCRdb retains in-frame clones only, with some absent. In the table there are tens of thousands of clones, 80% to 90% of which are singletons. This CDR3 has 15 residues. CDR1 and CDR2 from the germline V gene are SGHRS and YFSETQ. Trimming took off 0 bases at V and 0 bases at J, with 10 bases between the two ends.

The sequence was collected from a woman between 45 and 65 years old with head and neck cancer. This rearrangement joins TRBV5-1 to TRBJ2-7; the D gene is possibly TRBD2 (6 bases). Sequencing used PBMCs. The CDR3 DNA reads TGCGCCAGCAGCTTGGCGGGGGTACGCTCCTACGAGCAGTACTTC. Translation gives CASSLAGVRSYEQYF.